The clone carrying this T cell receptor (beta chain) occurred many times. Antigen unknown. This sample was included in a study of T cells in Graves' hyperthyroidism and ophthalmopathy. Study-level information: The authors collected peripheral blood at initial diagnosis, before any treatment. Study-level points and caveats: Stable hyperthyroidism was separated from ophthalmopathy by a model based on 13 V-J features. Appearing also in blood were most of the thyroid clonotypes expanded above 0.001.

V lost 7 bases to trimming and J lost 5 bases; unmatched junction nucleotides: 11. There are 14 residues in the CDR3. Per the germline V gene, CDR1 is SGHAT and CDR2 is FQNNGV. Amplified regions were TCR beta CDR3 sequences from RNA transcripts. With the HTBI primer set, the TCR CDR3 went through a first round of RT-PCR. From the multiplex PCR reads, TCRdb called clonotypes with MiXCR, one entry per CDR3 protein. The sample holds hundreds of thousands of distinct CDR3 sequences, just under 20% seen once. The source of this sequence is a man aged 40-49 years with Graves' ophthalmopathy. Sequencing was done on a sample of blood. The rearrangement uses TRBV11-2 and TRBJ2-7, with TRBD1 matching over 7 bases. CDR3 sequence reads: CASKGRGRTDEQYF. CDR3 sequence (DNA): TGTGCCAGCAAGGGAAGGGGGCGGACGGACGAGCAGTACTTC.